This entry concerns a single T cell receptor beta chain. Its antigen is unknown. The PCR used 60 Vbeta and 13 Jbeta primers. TCRdb's table, derived via immunoSEQ multiplex PCR, lists solely in-frame clones and lacks some. The sample includes some 140,000 clones, 80% of them seen just once. Germline CDR1 and CDR2: SGDLS and YYNGEE. Trimming cost V 0 bases and J 4 bases; bases outside gene matches: 11. The CDR3 runs to 17 residues. These data originate in a study of cytomegalovirus exposure and HLA in healthy donors. Study-level information: Earlier results showed roughly 120 million unique TCR beta sequences derived from around 170 million T cells.

The study, taken as a whole, reports: When a later analysis compared HLA-associated TCR beta chains with equally common others, the HLA-associated chains turned out to be more clonally expanded and to have lower generation probabilities. About 87% or about 30% of the time was how often most TCR beta V segments were productive, according to an earlier analysis. Later analysis associated a missense DCLRE1C variant with TCR beta V- and J-gene trimming.

Sequencing was performed on PBMCs. The clonotype comes from a man aged 25-40 years in good health and CMV-seropositive. The chain joins TRBV9 to TRBJ2-5, with 8 positions matching TRBD2. Here the CDR3 reads CASSVGSGASGLETQYF. DNA for the CDR3: TGTGCCAGCAGCGTAGGATCGGGTGCTAGCGGGTTAGAGACCCAGTACTTC.